This T cell receptor (beta chain) appears in the sequencing data of a study of radiotherapy plus CTLA-4 blockade in lung cancer. Trimming cost V 2 bases and J 7 bases; bases outside gene matches: 3. Germline CDR1 and CDR2: MDHEN and SYDVKM. The CDR3 totals 15 residues. Sequencing used immunoSEQ multiplex PCR; TCRdb keeps in-frame clones, though not all of them. Among 50,000 or so clones listed, roughly 88% were seen once. This TCR came from a human donor with non-small cell lung cancer whose response to radiotherapy plus ipilimumab could not be evaluated. The sample consisted of peripheral blood, taken from a patient treated with radiotherapy plus ipilimumab. The chain has TRBV28 and TRBJ2-2; 11 bases are a match to TRBD2. CDR3 bases: TGTGCCAGCAGTTTAAGACTAGCGGGATACGGGGAGCTGTTTTTT. Encoded protein: CASSLRLAGYGELFF.